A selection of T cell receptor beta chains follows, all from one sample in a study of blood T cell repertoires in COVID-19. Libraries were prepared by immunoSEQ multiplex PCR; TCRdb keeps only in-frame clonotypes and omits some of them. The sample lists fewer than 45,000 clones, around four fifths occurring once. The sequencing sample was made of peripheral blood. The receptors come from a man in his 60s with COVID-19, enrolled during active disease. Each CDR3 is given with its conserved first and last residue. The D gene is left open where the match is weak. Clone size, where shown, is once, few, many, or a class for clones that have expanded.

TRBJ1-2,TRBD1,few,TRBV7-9,CASSQRTGKNYGYTF,TGTGCCAGCAGCCAGAGGACAGGGAAGAACTATGGCTACACCTTC
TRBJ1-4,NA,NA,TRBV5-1,CASRLNEKLFF,TGCGCCAGCCGACTCAATGAAAAACTGTTTTTT
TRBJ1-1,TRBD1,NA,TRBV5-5,CASSLQGALSEAFF,TGTGCCAGCAGCTTGCAGGGGGCTCTGTCAGAAGCTTTCTTT
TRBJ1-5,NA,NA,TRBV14,CASSQGGDSNQPQHF,TGTGCCAGCAGCCAAGGGGGAGATAGCAATCAGCCCCAGCATTTT
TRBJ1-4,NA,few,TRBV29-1,CSATPGATNEKLFF,TGCAGTGCTACTCCGGGGGCAACTAATGAAAAACTGTTTTTT
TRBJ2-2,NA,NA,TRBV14,CASSQFRMRNTGELFF,TGTGCCAGCAGCCAGTTCAGGATGCGCAACACCGGGGAGCTGTTTTTT
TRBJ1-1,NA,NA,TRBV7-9,CASIPTINTEAFF,TGTGCCAGCATTCCCACTATTAACACTGAAGCTTTCTTT
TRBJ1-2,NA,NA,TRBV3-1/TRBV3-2,CASSQDFGGINYGYTF,TGTGCCAGCAGCCAAGATTTTGGGGGGATAAACTATGGCTACACCTTC
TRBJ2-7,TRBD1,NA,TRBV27,CASSLGTGAYEQYF,TGTGCCAGCAGTTTAGGGACAGGGGCCTACGAGCAGTACTTC
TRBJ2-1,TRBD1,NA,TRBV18,CASSPRGTGGTTMMQFF,TGTGCCAGCTCACCACGCGGGACAGGGGGAACTACAATGATGCAGTTCTTC
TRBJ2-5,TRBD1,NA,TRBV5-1,CASSLNRGETQYF,TGCGCCAGCAGCTTGAACAGGGGGGAGACCCAGTACTTC
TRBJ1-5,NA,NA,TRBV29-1,CSVRFGASNQPQHF,TGCAGCGTCCGCTTTGGGGCGAGCAATCAGCCCCAGCATTTT
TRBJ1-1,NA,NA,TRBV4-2,CASSQVTGGGTEAFF,TGTGCCAGCAGCCAAGTGACAGGTGGGGGCACTGAAGCTTTCTTT
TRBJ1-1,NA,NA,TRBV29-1,CSAQGVNTEAFF,TGCAGCGCCCAGGGCGTGAACACTGAAGCTTTCTTT
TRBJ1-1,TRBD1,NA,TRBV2,CASTSGGAEAFF,TGTGCCAGCACCTCAGGGGGTGCTGAAGCTTTCTTT
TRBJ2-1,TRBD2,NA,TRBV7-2,CASSFTSGRNEQFF,TGTGCCAGCAGCTTTACTAGCGGGAGAAATGAGCAGTTCTTC
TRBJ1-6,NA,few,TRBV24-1,CATSDGAIGSPLHF,TGTGCCACCAGTGATGGAGCGATCGGATCACCCCTCCACTTT
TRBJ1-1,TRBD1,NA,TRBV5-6,CASRRGGGYGAEAFF,TGTGCCAGCAGACGAGGGGGCGGGTATGGGGCTGAAGCTTTCTTT
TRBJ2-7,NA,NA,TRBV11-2,CASKPTRESSYEQYF,TGTGCCAGCAAACCCACCCGGGAGAGCTCCTACGAGCAGTACTTC
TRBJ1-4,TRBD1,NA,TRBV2,CASRLQGLVGEKLFF,TGTGCCAGCAGACTACAGGGGCTTGTGGGTGAAAAACTGTTTTTT
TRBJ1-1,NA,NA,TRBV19,CASSRNRETEAFF,TGTGCCAGTAGTAGGAACAGGGAGACTGAAGCTTTCTTT
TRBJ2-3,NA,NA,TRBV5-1,CASSLAGSYLTDTQYF,TGCGCCAGCAGCTTGGCCGGGAGCTATCTCACAGATACGCAGTATTTT
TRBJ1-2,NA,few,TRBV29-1,CSAASGNGYTF,TGCAGCGCTGCCAGTGGTAATGGCTACACCTTC
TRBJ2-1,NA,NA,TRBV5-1,CASSLVAGEGNEQFF,TGCGCCAGCAGCTTGGTGGCAGGTGAGGGCAATGAGCAGTTCTTC
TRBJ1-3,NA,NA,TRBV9,CASSSLRGGGNTIYF,TGTGCCAGCAGCTCCTTGAGGGGAGGTGGAAACACCATATATTTT
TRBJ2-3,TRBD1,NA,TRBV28,CASTGQGDTQYF,TGTGCCAGCACAGGACAGGGTGATACGCAGTATTTT
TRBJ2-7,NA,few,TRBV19,CASSTELAASHEQYF,TGTGCCAGTAGCACGGAATTAGCGGCCTCCCACGAGCAGTACTTC
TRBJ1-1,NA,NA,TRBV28,CASTFIRGNTEAFF,TGTGCCAGCACTTTTATCAGGGGAAACACTGAAGCTTTCTTT
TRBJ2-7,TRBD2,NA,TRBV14,CASSQRLAGGGEQYF,TGTGCCAGCAGCCAGCGACTAGCGGGAGGGGGTGAGCAGTACTTC
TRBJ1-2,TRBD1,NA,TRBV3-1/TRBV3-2,CASSQGSWDSPYGYTF,TGTGCCAGCAGCCAAGGGTCTTGGGACAGCCCTTATGGCTACACCTTC
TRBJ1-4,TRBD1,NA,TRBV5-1,CASSLAPQGANEKLFF,TGCGCCAGCAGCTTGGCCCCCCAGGGGGCTAATGAAAAACTGTTTTTT
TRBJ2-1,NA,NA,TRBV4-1,CASSPLTRSLSYNEQFF,TGCGCCAGCAGCCCGTTGACTAGGAGTCTCTCCTACAATGAGCAGTTCTTC
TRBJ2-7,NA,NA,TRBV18,CASSPIRAGEQYF,TGTGCCAGCTCACCTATAAGGGCGGGAGAGCAGTACTTC
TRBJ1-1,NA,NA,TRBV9,CASSVAETSSTEAFF,TGTGCCAGCAGCGTAGCGGAGACTTCAAGCACTGAAGCTTTCTTT
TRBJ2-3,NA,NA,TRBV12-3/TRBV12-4,CASSLPGTDTQYF,TGTGCCAGCAGTTTGCCGGGCACAGATACGCAGTATTTT
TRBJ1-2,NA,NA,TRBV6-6,CASTSDYGYTF,TGTGCCAGCACCTCCGACTATGGCTACACCTTC
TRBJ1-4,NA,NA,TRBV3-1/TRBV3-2,CASSQAQVAGKKLFF,TGTGCCAGCAGCCAAGCCCAGGTGGCGGGAAAAAAACTGTTTTTT
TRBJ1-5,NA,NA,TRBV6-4,CASKLQPQHF,TGTGCCAGCAAACTTCAGCCCCAGCATTTT
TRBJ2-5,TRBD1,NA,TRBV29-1,CSATGSGETQYF,TGCAGCGCGACAGGGTCGGGGGAGACCCAGTACTTC
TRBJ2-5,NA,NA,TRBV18,CASSPRGYQETQYF,TGTGCCAGCTCACCAAGGGGTTACCAAGAGACCCAGTACTTC
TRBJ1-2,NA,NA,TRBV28,CASSLSSGPDTF,TGTGCCAGCAGTTTAAGTTCAGGGCCCGACACCTTC
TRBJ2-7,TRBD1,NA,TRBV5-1,CASSPGTGVHEQYF,TGCGCCAGCAGCCCCGGGACAGGGGTCCACGAGCAGTACTTC
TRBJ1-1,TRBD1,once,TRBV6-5,CASSRGRMNTEAFF,TGTGCCAGCAGCAGGGGGCGGATGAACACTGAAGCTTTCTTT
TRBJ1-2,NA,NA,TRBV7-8,CASSRDEGMGGYTF,TGTGCCAGCAGCCGAGATGAGGGAATGGGTGGCTACACCTTC
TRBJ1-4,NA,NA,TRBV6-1,CASSETGQRNEKLFF,TGTGCCAGCAGTGAAACAGGACAGCGAAATGAAAAACTGTTTTTT
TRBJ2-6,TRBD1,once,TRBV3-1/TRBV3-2,CASSQSLGQGDFSGANVLTF,TGTGCCAGCAGCCAAAGTCTAGGACAGGGGGACTTCTCTGGGGCCAACGTCCTGACTTTC
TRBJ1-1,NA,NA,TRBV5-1,CASSLALGNTEAFF,TGCGCCAGCAGCTTGGCCCTAGGAAACACTGAAGCTTTCTTT
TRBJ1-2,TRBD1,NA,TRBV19,CAIRPGQGAGYTF,TGTGCCATCAGACCGGGACAGGGGGCTGGCTACACCTTC
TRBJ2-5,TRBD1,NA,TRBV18,CASSPPGQIQETQYF,TGTGCCAGCTCACCCCCGGGACAGATCCAAGAGACCCAGTACTTC
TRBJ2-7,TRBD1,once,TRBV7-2,CASCYSGQPTYEQYF,TGTGCCAGCTGTTACTCGGGACAGCCGACCTACGAGCAGTACTTC
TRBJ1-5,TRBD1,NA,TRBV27,CASRPQGLTDYSNQPQHF,TGTGCCAGCAGACCACAGGGGCTAACCGACTATAGCAATCAGCCCCAGCATTTT
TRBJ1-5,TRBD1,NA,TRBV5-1,CASSLGTGGNQPQHF,TGCGCCAGCAGCTTAGGGACAGGGGGAAATCAGCCCCAGCATTTT
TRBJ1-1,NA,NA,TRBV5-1,CASSYDSPKTQAFF,TGCGCCAGCAGCTACGACAGCCCTAAAACCCAAGCTTTCTTT
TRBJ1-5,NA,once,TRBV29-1,CSVRTVGGNQPQHF,TGCAGCGTTCGGACAGTTGGGGGCAATCAGCCCCAGCATTTT
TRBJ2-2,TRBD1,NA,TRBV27,CASSPRQGTGELFF,TGTGCCAGCAGTCCTCGACAGGGCACCGGGGAGCTGTTTTTT
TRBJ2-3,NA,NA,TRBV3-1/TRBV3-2,CASSPNFVSPSTDTQYF,TGTGCCAGCAGCCCCAACTTTGTTAGCCCTAGCACAGATACGCAGTATTTT
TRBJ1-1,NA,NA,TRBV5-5,CASSLTVNTEAFF,TGTGCCAGCAGCTTGACAGTGAACACTGAAGCTTTCTTT
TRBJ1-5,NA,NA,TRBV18,CASTDTSNQPQHF,TGTGCCAGCACCGACACTAGCAATCAGCCCCAGCATTTT